The 10 T cell receptor beta chains listed next were all sequenced from one sample in a study of CD8 T cells in Susac syndrome. An input of about 0.5 to 1 ug of RNA was subjected to reverse transcription using random hexamers. One entry per CDR3 protein results from TCRdb running MiXCR on the immunoSEQ multiplex PCR reads. The table lists 150,000 to 180,000 distinct CDR3 sequences, around 96% of them singletons. The sequencing sample was made of CD4+ T cells from PBMCs. Receptor source: a human donor with Susac syndrome.

The gene calls are TRBV25-1 and TRBJ2-1; no clear D gene. The germline V and J ends were trimmed by 5 bases and 0 bases, with 8 bases remaining between them. The CDR3 extends over 14 amino acids. The V gene's germline CDR1 is MGHDK and CDR2 SYGVNS. The CDR3 DNA reads as TGTGCCAGCAGTCCCACCACCTCCTACAATGAGCAGTTCTTC. Protein sequence: CASSPTTSYNEQFF.

The V and J genes are TRBV29-1 and TRBJ2-7; D could derive from TRBD1 or TRBD2 (5 bases each). Germline values: CDR1 SQVTM, CDR2 ANQGSEA. V was clipped by 6 bases and J by 5 bases, with 11 bases between them. This CDR3 contains 11 residues. The CDR3 region has the DNA TGCAGCGTGAAGAGGGGAAACGAGCAGTACTTC. Encoded protein: CSVKRGNEQYF.

This rearrangement joins TRBV20-1 to TRBJ2-1, with D possibly TRBD2 on 5 matching bases. Germline V gene data show CDR1 as DFQATT and CDR2 as SNEGSKA (reference sequence). The CDR3 has 13 residues. Trimming took off 3 bases at V and 10 bases at J, with 16 bases between the two ends. The CDR3 DNA sequence: TGCAGTGCTAGTGGGCTAGCCATCCCAGAGCAGTTCTTC. Translated: CSASGLAIPEQFF.

The V call is TRBV14, the J call TRBJ1-6; a possible D gene is TRBD1 (5 bases). Trimming took off 5 bases at V and 0 bases at J, with 11 bases between the two ends. The CDR3 is 16 residues long. The germline V gene encodes CDR1 SGHDN and CDR2 FVKESK. The CDR3: CASSFCRVSYNSPLHF. CDR3 bases: TGTGCCAGCAGCTTTTGCAGGGTCTCCTATAATTCACCCCTCCACTTT.

J is TRBJ2-1 and V is TRBV9, with a weak D call TRBD2 (6 bases). Trimming removed 0 bases at V and 3 bases at J, with 10 bases between. Germline CDR1 reads SGDLS; CDR2 reads YYNGEE. The CDR3 totals 15 residues. The CDR3 DNA follows: TGTGCCAGCAGCGTAGGGTGGGGGGACTACAATGAGCAGTTCTTC. Its translation: CASSVGWGDYNEQFF.

The chain carries TRBV2 and TRBJ1-2; 9 bases align to TRBD1. This CDR3 comprises 14 residues. V trimming: 7 bases; J trimming: 5 bases; junction bases outside the gene matches: 8. Per the germline V gene, CDR1 is SNHLY and CDR2 is FYNNEI. The CDR3: CASIGQGSWYGYTF. Written as DNA, the CDR3 is TGTGCCAGCATCGGACAGGGGTCTTGGTATGGCTACACCTTC.

This clonotype has a single count. The J gene is TRBJ2-6, the V gene TRBV3-1; D remains unclear. The CDR3 runs to 13 residues. CDR1 is LGHDT, CDR2 YNNKEL, per germline (reference sequence). V lost 8 bases and J lost 0, with 5 bases in between. CDR3 loop: CASVNSGANVLTF. The CDR3 DNA reads as TGTGCCAGCGTGAACTCTGGGGCCAACGTCCTGACTTTC.

This clonotype was observed a few times. V usage is TRBV9 and J usage is TRBJ2-7; 10 bases fit TRBD2. The CDR3 has 15 residues. After removal of 3 bases from V and 3 bases from J, the junction contained 6 bases not matched to a gene. Looked up from germline, CDR1 is SGDLS and CDR2 is YYNGEE. The CDR3 spells CASSASSSGGYEQYF. Here the CDR3 DNA reads TGTGCCAGCAGCGCCAGTTCTAGCGGGGGCTACGAGCAGTACTTC.

This clonotype occurred once. The rearrangement joins TRBV5-4 to TRBJ1-1; D gene unclear. This CDR3 has 13 residues. V was trimmed by 4 bases and J by 0 bases, leaving 7 bases between them. Germline loops: CDR1 SGHNT, CDR2 YYREEE (reference sequence). In DNA form, the CDR3 reads TGTGCCAGCAGCCCCACCCTGAACACTGAAGCTTTCTTT. Its protein is CASSPTLNTEAFF. The full variable domain, rest sourced from reference TRBV5-4 and TRBJ1-1, is ETGVTQSPTHLIKTRGQQVTLRCSSQSGHNTVSWYQQALGQGPQFIFQYYREEENGRGNFPPRFSGLQFPNYSSELNVNALELDDSALYLCASSPTLNTEAFFGQGTRLTVV.

V and J are TRBV18 and TRBJ2-7, with 9 bases lining up with TRBD1. Germline V gene sequence: CDR1 KGHSH, CDR2 LQKENI. This CDR3 region has 14 residues. Unmatched junction bases numbered 6, after V lost 2 bases and J lost 7 bases. CDR3 region: CASSPGTGSSEQYF. The CDR3 nucleotides are TGTGCCAGCTCACCAGGGACAGGGAGTAGTGAGCAGTACTTC.